This T cell receptor beta chain was captured in a study of CD8+CD57+ T cells in acquired aplastic anemia. Study observations and caveats: CD8+ Simpson's diversity did not differ significantly between patients and controls.

An expansion of CD8+CD57+ cells by flow cytometry had been shown in patients chosen for sequencing. This CDR3 is 15 amino acids long. Trimming took off 3 bases at V and 3 bases at J, with 11 bases between the two ends. Germline loops: CDR1 LNHNV, CDR2 YYDKDF (reference sequence). According to the study, genomic DNA was the template for TCR beta VDJ and CDR3 profiling. TCRdb passed the reads through MiXCR, listing each CDR3 protein once. The data hold some 200,000 distinct CDR3 sequences, with 48% observed a single time. As for this clonotype: The antigen is unknown.

The genes are TRBV15 and TRBJ2-2; the D gene is possibly TRBD2 (5 bases). Sequencing was performed on sorted CD4+, CD8+, or CD8+CD57+ T cells (not recorded which) from PBMCs. The sequence came from a human donor with aplastic anemia. CDR3 region: CATSRGDDHTGELFF. For the CDR3, the DNA is TGTGCCACCAGCAGGGGAGATGATCACACCGGGGAGCTGTTTTTT.